Following are 22 T cell receptor beta chains from one sample sequenced in a study of T cells in Graves' hyperthyroidism and ophthalmopathy. TCR beta CDR3 regions were amplified from RNA. Primed by the HTBI set, a first-round RT-PCR was run on the TCR CDR3. TCRdb reprocessed the multiplex PCR reads via MiXCR and lists one record per CDR3 protein. Of 250,000 or so distinct CDR3 sequences in the sample, approximately 16% were seen once. Sequenced input: blood. Receptors originate from a woman between 45 and 65 years old with Graves' hyperthyroidism that later progressed to Graves' ophthalmopathy.

The CDR3 coding sequence is TGTGCCAGTAGTATAGCAAGTTCCCCCTACAATGAGCAGTTCTTC. Protein sequence: CASSIASSPYNEQFF. The chain carries TRBV19 and TRBJ2-1; D is unresolved. Germline loops: CDR1 LNHDA, CDR2 SQIVND (reference sequence). V was shortened by 1 base and J by 2 bases, with 9 bases between the two germline ends. CDR3 length: 15 amino acids.

This clonotype showed up just a few times. A much larger clone lies one base from this, so it may be a read error. J is TRBJ1-1 and V is TRBV20-1, with D hard to call. V dropped 3 bases and J dropped 0 bases, with 8 bases sitting between them. The CDR3 has 13 amino acids. Germline V gives CDR1 DFQATT, CDR2 SNEGSKA (reference sequence). CDR3 sequence reads: CSARRNMNTEAFF. CDR3 sequence (DNA): TGCAGTGCTAGGCGTAATATGAACACTGAAGCTTTCTTT.

Many counts were recorded for this clonotype. The gene calls are TRBV18 and TRBJ1-2, with D perhaps matching TRBD1 (5 bases). Germline V gene sequence: CDR1 KGHSH, CDR2 LQKENI. With 3 bases removed from V and 5 bases from J, the gap between germline ends came to 13 bases. The CDR3 has 14 residues. DNA for the CDR3: TGTGCCAGCTCACCGGGGGGGACCTCTTATGGCTACACCTTC. This sequence encodes CASSPGGTSYGYTF. Complete variable domain (other parts from reference TRBV18 and TRBJ1-2): NAGVMQNPRHLVRRRGQEARLRCSPMKGHSHVYWYRQLPEEGLKFMVYLQKENIIDESGMPKERFSAEFPKEGPSILRIQQVVRGDSAAYFCASSPGGTSYGYTFGSGTRLTVV.

This clonotype has a count of ten or more. The chain joins TRBV7-9 to TRBJ2-3; 8 bases are a match to TRBD2. Germline V CDR1 and CDR2: SEHNR, FQNEAQ (reference sequence). The CDR3 loop spans 15 amino acids. The junction had 5 bases not matched to a gene; V was cut back by 4 bases and J by 2 bases. The CDR3 sequence: CASSSREANTDTQYF. Written as DNA, the CDR3 is TGTGCCAGCAGCTCGCGGGAGGCAAACACAGATACGCAGTATTTT.

This clonotype has at least ten counts. The genes are TRBV10-3 and TRBJ2-5, with a tentative D call TRBD1 (7 bases). The ends were cut back, 3 bases at V and 4 bases at J, with 9 bases in the middle. The CDR3 consists of 13 residues. Per germline, CDR1 ENHRY and CDR2 SYGVKD. The CDR3 reads CAISDRGAETQYF. As DNA, the CDR3 is TGTGCCATCAGTGACAGGGGGGCAGAGACCCAGTACTTC.

At least ten counts were recorded for this clonotype. The CDR3 nucleotides read TGTGCCAGCAATCCACAGGGGGCAGGATTCACTGAAGCTTTCTTT. It translates to CASNPQGAGFTEAFF. The J gene is TRBJ1-1, the V gene TRBV2, with TRBD1 matching over 9 bases. After removal of 7 bases from V and 4 bases from J, the junction contained 10 bases not matched to a gene. The V gene's germline CDR1 is SNHLY and CDR2 FYNNEI. This CDR3 has 15 amino acids. Drawing the rest from reference TRBV2 and TRBJ1-1, the complete variable domain is EPEVTQTPSHQVTQMGQEVILRCVPISNHLYFYWYRQILGQKVEFLVSFYNNEISEKSEIFDDQFSVERPDGSNFTLKIRSTKLEDSAMYFCASNPQGAGFTEAFFGQGTRLTVV.

This clonotype was counted only a few times. The chain is built from TRBV11-3 and TRBJ1-3; 8 nucleotides match TRBD1. Germline CDR1 is SGHNT and CDR2 is YENEEA. V lost 6 bases, J lost 4 bases, and 8 bases stayed unmatched. CDR3 size: 15 residues. The CDR3 DNA is TGTGCCAGCAGTCCTGGACAGGGAAGAGGAAACACCATATATTTT. Amino acid sequence: CASSPGQGRGNTIYF. The variable domain in full, with the rest retrieved from reference TRBV11-3 and TRBJ1-3, is EAGVVQSPRYKIIEKKQPVAFWCNPISGHNTLYWYLQNLGQGPELLIRYENEEAVDDSQLPKDRFSAERLKGVDSTLKIQPAELGDSAVYLCASSPGQGRGNTIYFGEGSWLTVV.

This clonotype was recorded many times. This chain connects TRBV20-1 to TRBJ2-1, with 8 bases identical to TRBD2. CDR3 length: 13 amino acids. Germline CDR1 DFQATT, CDR2 SNEGSKA (reference sequence). The V segment lost 5 bases and the J segment 9 bases; nucleotides outside the gene matches: 9. CDR3 sequence (DNA): TGCAGTGCTGACGGGAGGGCGGAAGGTGAGCAGTTCTTC. Its translation is CSADGRAEGEQFF.

V usage is TRBV27 and J usage is TRBJ2-5; TRBD2 agrees at 7 bases. The V segment lost 6 bases and the J segment 5 bases; nucleotides outside the gene matches: 12. The CDR3 has 15 amino acids. Germline V gene data show CDR1 as MNHEY and CDR2 as SMNVEV (reference sequence). Here the CDR3 DNA reads TGTGCCAGCAGATGCAAACCTCGGGGAGGGGAGACCCAGTACTTC. Translated: CASRCKPRGGETQYF.

V and J are TRBV4-1 and TRBJ1-2, with 8 positions matching TRBD1. With 0 bases clipped from V and 4 bases from J, the junction kept 7 bases outside the gene matches. This CDR3 region has 16 residues. Germline loops: CDR1 MGHRA, CDR2 YSYEKL. The CDR3 DNA follows: TGCGCCAGCAGCCAAGATCGAACAGGACAGGGCTATGGCTACACCTTC. Translating it yields CASSQDRTGQGYGYTF.

There are many counts of this clonotype. V and J are TRBV7-2 and TRBJ2-7; TRBD2 is a possible D gene (6 bases). This CDR3 has 14 amino acids. Trimming shortened V by 6 bases and J by 4 bases, and 16 bases separated the two germline ends. The V gene's germline CDR1 is SGHTA and CDR2 FQGNSA. CDR3 DNA: TGTGCCAGCAGTCTCGGGGGACTGACGTACGAGCAGTACTTC. Translating it yields CASSLGGLTYEQYF.

This clonotype was recorded many times. The chain has TRBV28 and TRBJ1-3; 7 bases are a match to TRBD1. This CDR3 spans 16 amino acids. Germline assignment: CDR1 MDHEN and CDR2 SYDVKM. J lost 4 bases, V lost 6 bases, and 12 bases had no gene match. CDR3 DNA sequence: TGTGCCAGCAGCTTCCAGGGGGGGCTAAGAGGAAACACCATATATTTT. It codes for CASSFQGGLRGNTIYF.

This clonotype was seen at least ten times. The V and J genes are TRBV12-3 or TRBV12-4 and TRBJ1-2; no reliable D call. CDR3 length: 11 amino acids. Trimming removed 6 bases from V and 2 bases from J, with 4 bases in between. The CDR3: CASSTNYGYTF. CDR3 DNA sequence: TGTGCCAGCAGCACGAACTATGGCTACACCTTC.

The table lists this clonotype with many counts. The gene calls are TRBV27 and TRBJ1-1; D remains unclear. The CDR3 consists of 19 residues. Trimming shortened V by 0 bases and J by 0 bases, and 20 bases separated the two germline ends. The germline gives CDR1 MNHEY, CDR2 SMNVEV (reference sequence). CDR3 in amino acids: CASSLSPRQLLFMNTEAFF. CDR3 nucleotide sequence: TGTGCCAGCAGTTTATCCCCTCGACAATTACTTTTCATGAACACTGAAGCTTTCTTT.

In regard to this clonotype: A much more abundant neighbour one base away suggests this may be a read error. The V gene is TRBV9, the J gene TRBJ1-1; tentative D call: TRBD1 (5 bases). This CDR3 spans 13 amino acids. V was pared by 2 bases and J by 0 bases, with 5 bases between. Germline V gene data show CDR1 as SGDLS and CDR2 as YYNGEE. The CDR3: CASSVRVNTEAFF. CDR3 DNA: TGTGCCAGCAGCGTCAGGGTGAACACTGAAGCTTTCTTT.

This clonotype was seen repeatedly, ten times or more. This chain connects TRBV28 to TRBJ1-1; D is ambiguous. Germline V gene lookup returns CDR1 MDHEN and CDR2 SYDVKM. The CDR3 covers 14 residues. Trimming took 10 bases from V and 0 from J, leaving 15 bases between them. The CDR3 protein is CATQSASMNTEAFF. DNA of the CDR3: TGTGCCACCCAAAGCGCCAGTATGAACACTGAAGCTTTCTTT. The whole variable domain, filled in from reference TRBV28 and TRBJ1-1, reads DVKVTQSSRYLVKRTGEKVFLECVQDMDHENMFWYRQDPGLGLRLIYFSYDVKMKEKGDIPEGYSVSREKKERFSLILESASTNQTSMYLCATQSASMNTEAFFGQGTRLTVV.

This clonotype showed up many times. The gene calls are TRBV7-8 and TRBJ2-1, with D perhaps TRBD1 (6 bases). There are 16 residues in the CDR3. The germline CDR1 and CDR2 sequences are SGHVS and FQNEAQ. V was clipped by 1 base and J by 6 bases, with 16 bases between them. The CDR3 reads CASSLDAVGALNEQFF. The CDR3 DNA reads TGTGCCAGCAGCTTAGATGCAGTGGGGGCGCTCAATGAGCAGTTCTTC.

The chain employs TRBV7-2 and TRBJ2-7; 7 bases map to TRBD1. After removal of 2 bases from V and 1 base from J, the junction contained 5 bases not matched to a gene. Germline-derived CDR1 and CDR2 are SGHTA and FQGNSA. This CDR3 region has 15 residues. In DNA, the CDR3 is TGTGCCAGCAGCTTACGGGGACAGAGTTCCTACGAGCAGTACTTC. Translating it yields CASSLRGQSSYEQYF.

In this sample, this clonotype turned up many times. This CDR3 is CASSFWGRNEQFF. CDR3 bases: TGTGCCAGCAGCTTTTGGGGGAGGAATGAGCAGTTCTTC. The chain is built from TRBV7-9 and TRBJ2-1; maybe TRBD2 (6 bases). The germline gives CDR1 SEHNR, CDR2 FQNEAQ (reference sequence). The V end was cut by 3 bases, the J end by 7 bases, with 10 bases between. The length of the CDR3 is 13 residues.

This clonotype was detected ten times or more. V is TRBV28 and J is TRBJ2-5; 13 bases line up with TRBD2. This CDR3 spans 17 amino acids. Germline CDR1 MDHEN, CDR2 SYDVKM. The trim removed 3 bases at V and 5 bases at J, leaving 9 bases unmatched. The CDR3 sequence is CASSLLGLAGPVETQYF. CDR3 DNA: TGTGCCAGCAGTTTGCTGGGACTAGCGGGACCGGTGGAGACCCAGTACTTC.

This clonotype has a handful of counts. The rearrangement uses TRBV6-1 and TRBJ1-2; 10 bases fit TRBD1. The V gene end was trimmed by 4 bases and the J gene end by 14 bases; junction bases not matched to a gene: 7. The CDR3 runs to 12 residues. Germline CDR1 reads MNHNS; CDR2 reads SASEGT. Here the CDR3 reads CASSGTGGGRTF. The CDR3, as DNA: TGTGCCAGCAGTGGGACAGGGGGGGGGCGGACCTTC.

The CDR3: CASSPRGGRQETQYF. The CDR3 DNA is TGCGCCAGCAGCCCGCGGGGCGGGAGACAAGAGACCCAGTACTTC. This rearrangement joins TRBV4-1 to TRBJ2-5, with TRBD2 identical over 7 bases. Germline lookup yields CDR1 MGHRA and CDR2 YSYEKL. The CDR3 is made up of 15 amino acids. The V gene end was trimmed by 4 bases and the J gene end by 2 bases; junction bases not matched to a gene: 7.